A selection of T cell receptor beta chains follows, all from one sample in a study of T cell responses to AZD1222 COVID-19 vaccine. TCRdb keeps only in-frame clones here, not all; method: immunoSEQ multiplex PCR. This sample has 120,000 or so clones, with approximately 92% found just once. The specimen was peripheral blood, collected on day 0 of AZD1222 vaccination. The receptors shown here come from an adult in good health. CDR3s include the opening cysteine and the closing phenylalanine or tryptophan.

v_call cdr3_aa
TRBV19 CASSTVLGYTF
TRBV5-1 CASSLVRGETQYF
TRBV5-8 CASSLTGWEGAEAFF
TRBV6-5 CASRYGNTIYF
TRBV28 CASSPGGQPQHF
TRBV6-2/TRBV6-3 CASSPSGGETQYF
TRBV7-8 CASSRKGMEYQETQYF
TRBV28 CASSLVRPSERFF
TRBV12-3/TRBV12-4 CASSLVGDTEAFF
TRBV7-2 CASSFWAVIQETQYF
TRBV2 CASSYRGPTGGELFF
TRBV18 CASSPGQRNLNEKLFF
TRBV7-2 CASSLVGQTTGNTIYF
TRBV3-1/TRBV3-2 CASSQGEGQPQHF
TRBV18 CASSPGQVTEKLFF
TRBV28 CASVFMNTGELFF
TRBV30 CAWGTGTSEETQYF
TRBV5-1 CASSLGDIPGGDTQYF
TRBV15 CATSRGIGTGVEKLFF